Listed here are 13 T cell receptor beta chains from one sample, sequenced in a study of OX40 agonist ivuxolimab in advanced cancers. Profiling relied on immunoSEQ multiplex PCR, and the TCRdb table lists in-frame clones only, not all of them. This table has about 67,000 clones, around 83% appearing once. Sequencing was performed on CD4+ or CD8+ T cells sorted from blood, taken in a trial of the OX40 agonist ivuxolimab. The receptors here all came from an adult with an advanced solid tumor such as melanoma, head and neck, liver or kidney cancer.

This CDR3 is CASSRTGGEQYF. The CDR3 DNA reads as TGTGCCAGCAGCAGGACAGGGGGCGAGCAGTACTTC. This chain links TRBV5-4 with TRBJ2-7, with 10 nucleotides matching TRBD1. Germline values: CDR1 SGHNT, CDR2 YYREEE (reference sequence). V gave up 4 bases and J gave up 6 bases; unmatched junction bases: 1. This CDR3 region has 12 residues.

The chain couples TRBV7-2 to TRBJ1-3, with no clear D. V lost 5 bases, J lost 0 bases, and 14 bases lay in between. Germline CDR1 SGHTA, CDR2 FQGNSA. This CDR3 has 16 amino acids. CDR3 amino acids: CASSLIGHRSGNTIYF. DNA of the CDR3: TGTGCCAGCAGCCTAATCGGGCATCGCTCTGGAAACACCATATATTTT.

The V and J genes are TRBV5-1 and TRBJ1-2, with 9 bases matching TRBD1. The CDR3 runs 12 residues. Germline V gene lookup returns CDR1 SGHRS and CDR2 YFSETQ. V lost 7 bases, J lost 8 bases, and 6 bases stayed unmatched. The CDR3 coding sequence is TGCGCCAGCGGGGGACAGGGTTGGGGCTACACCTTC. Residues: CASGGQGWGYTF. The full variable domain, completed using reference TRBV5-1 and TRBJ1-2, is KAGVTQTPRYLIKTRGQQVTLSCSPISGHRSVSWYQQTPGQGLQFLFEYFSETQRNKGNFPGRFSGRQFSNSRSEMNVSTLELGDSALYLCASGGQGWGYTFGSGTRLTVV.

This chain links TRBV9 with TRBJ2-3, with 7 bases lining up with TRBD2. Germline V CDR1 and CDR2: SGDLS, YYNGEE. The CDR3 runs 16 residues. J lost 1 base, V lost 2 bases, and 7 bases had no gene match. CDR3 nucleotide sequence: TGTGCCAGCAGCGTTAGCCTAGCGGAAGGCACAGATACGCAGTATTTT. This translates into CASSVSLAEGTDTQYF.

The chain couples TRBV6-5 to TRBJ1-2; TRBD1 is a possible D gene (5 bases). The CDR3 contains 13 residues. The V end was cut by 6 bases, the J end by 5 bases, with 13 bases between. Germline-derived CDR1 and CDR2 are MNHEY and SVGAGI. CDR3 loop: CASSRQRNYGYTF. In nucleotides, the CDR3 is TGTGCCAGCAGCCGACAGAGAAATTATGGCTACACCTTC.

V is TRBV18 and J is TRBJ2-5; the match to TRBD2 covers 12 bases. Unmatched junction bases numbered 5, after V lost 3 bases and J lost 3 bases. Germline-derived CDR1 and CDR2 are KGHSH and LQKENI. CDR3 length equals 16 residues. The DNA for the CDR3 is TGTGCCAGCTCACCCTGGACTAGCGGGGAGAAAGAGACCCAGTACTTC. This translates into CASSPWTSGEKETQYF.

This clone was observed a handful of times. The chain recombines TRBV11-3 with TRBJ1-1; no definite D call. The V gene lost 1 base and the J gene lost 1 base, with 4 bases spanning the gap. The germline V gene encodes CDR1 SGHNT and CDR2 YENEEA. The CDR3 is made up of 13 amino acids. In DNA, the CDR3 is TGTGCCAGCAGCTTAGGAACGAACACTGAAGCTTTCTTT. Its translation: CASSLGTNTEAFF.

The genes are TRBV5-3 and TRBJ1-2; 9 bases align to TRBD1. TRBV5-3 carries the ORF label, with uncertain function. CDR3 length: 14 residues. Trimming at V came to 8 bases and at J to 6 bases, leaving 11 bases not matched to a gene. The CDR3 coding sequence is TGTGCCAGCAGCCTTCAGGACAGGGGTCATGGCTACACCTTC. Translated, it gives CASSLQDRGHGYTF.

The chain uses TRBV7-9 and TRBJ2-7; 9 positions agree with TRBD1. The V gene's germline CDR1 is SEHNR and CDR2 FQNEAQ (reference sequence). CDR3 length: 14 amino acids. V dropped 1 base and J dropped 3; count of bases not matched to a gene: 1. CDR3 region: CASSLGQGGYEQYF. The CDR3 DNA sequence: TGTGCCAGCAGCTTAGGACAGGGGGGCTACGAGCAGTACTTC.

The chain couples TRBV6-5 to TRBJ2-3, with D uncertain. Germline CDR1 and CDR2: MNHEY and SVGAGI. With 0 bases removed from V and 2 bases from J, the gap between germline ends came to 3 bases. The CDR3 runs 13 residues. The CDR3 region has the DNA TGTGCCAGCAGTTACTCGATCACAGATACGCAGTATTTT. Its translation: CASSYSITDTQYF.

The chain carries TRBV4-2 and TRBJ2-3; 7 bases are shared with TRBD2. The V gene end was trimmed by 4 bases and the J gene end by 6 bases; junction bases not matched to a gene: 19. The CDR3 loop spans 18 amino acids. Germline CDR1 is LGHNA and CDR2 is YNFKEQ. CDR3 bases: TGTGCCAGCAGCCCAGTTGGAACAGGCGGGGGTGTCCTGGATACGCAGTATTTT. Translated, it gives CASSPVGTGGGVLDTQYF.

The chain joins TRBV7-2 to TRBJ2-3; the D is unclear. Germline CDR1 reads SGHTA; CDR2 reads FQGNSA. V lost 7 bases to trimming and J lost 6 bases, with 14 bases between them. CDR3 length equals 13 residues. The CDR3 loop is CASTSYLEDTQYF. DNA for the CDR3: TGTGCCAGCACCTCTTACTTGGAGGATACGCAGTATTTT.

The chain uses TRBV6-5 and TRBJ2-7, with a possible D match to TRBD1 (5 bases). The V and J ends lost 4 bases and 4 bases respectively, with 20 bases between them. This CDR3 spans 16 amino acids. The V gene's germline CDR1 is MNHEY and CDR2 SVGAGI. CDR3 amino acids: CASSWGHRSPGYEQYF. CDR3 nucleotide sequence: TGTGCCAGCAGTTGGGGCCACCGGTCCCCGGGTTACGAGCAGTACTTC.